These T cell receptor beta chains were read from a single sample in a study of cytomegalovirus exposure and HLA in healthy donors. The repertoire was sequenced with immunoSEQ multiplex PCR; TCRdb's copy has only in-frame clones and lacks some. The sample has 150,000 to 200,000 clones, approximately 65% seen once. The sequencing input was PBMCs. The receptor source for this set is a man in his forties in good health and CMV-seronegative. Each CDR3 is given without its conserved first and last residue.

>TRBJ2-3|TRBV7-2
ASTKEGRGTDTQY
>TRBJ1-1|TRBV7-9
ASSLHTGGAAEAF
>TRBJ1-4|TRBV25-1
ASSEPGQGFELF
>TRBJ2-3|TRBV7-9
ASSLGLAGTDTQY
>TRBJ2-7|TRBV4-1
ASSQGQGAYEQY
>TRBJ2-7|TRBV30
AWSEPRTGTVDYEQY
>TRBJ1-3|TRBV5-5
ASSLYGGSSGNTIY
>TRBJ2-3|TRBV5-6
ASSGTKADTQY
>TRBJ2-2|TRBV7-2
ASSSREGGSPGLF
>TRBJ2-4|TRBV29-1
SVEKLGSKNIQY
>TRBJ2-6|TRBV30
ASPGTGTYSGANVLT
>TRBJ2-2|TRBV19
ASKRRTTGELF
>TRBJ2-5|TRBV30
AWSRTGVTQY
>TRBJ1-2|TRBV27
ASSLVGQGIDGYT
>TRBJ2-7|TRBV28
AAAGQVNSYEQY
>TRBJ1-1|TRBV5-1
ASSFTGGTEAF
>TRBJ2-3|TRBV29-1
SVGGSGKAITADTQY
>TRBJ1-5|TRBV30
AWSGQGGGQPQH
>TRBJ1-3|TRBV7-2
ASSSREGYSSGNTIY
>TRBJ2-7|TRBV2
ASSPGSTSYEQY
>TRBJ1-2|TRBV2
ASRQLYGYT
>TRBJ1-1|TRBV7-8
ASSPPGYTEAF
>TRBJ2-7|TRBV29-1
SVEGQSYEQY
>TRBJ1-6|TRBV5-6
ASSLESYNSPLH
>TRBJ2-1|TRBV5-4
ASSWPDRYNEQF